This passage covers 12 T cell receptor beta chains from one sample sequenced in a study of blood T cell repertoires in COVID-19. Generated by immunoSEQ multiplex PCR, the TCRdb table keeps only in-frame clones and is missing some. The repertoire has about 260,000 clones, about 80% of them found once; the top ten carry around a tenth. The sequenced sample was peripheral blood. All receptors derive from a woman aged 45-60 years who had recovered from COVID-19.

The chain is built from TRBV27 and TRBJ2-7; 9 nucleotides match TRBD1. The CDR3 is 15 residues long. V dropped 5 bases and J dropped 7; count of bases not matched to a gene: 12. CDR1 is MNHEY, CDR2 SMNVEV, per germline (reference sequence). This CDR3 is CASSPPDRGTGEQYF. Here the CDR3 DNA reads TGTGCCAGCAGTCCTCCAGACAGGGGGACGGGGGAGCAGTACTTC.

The chain recombines TRBV5-1 with TRBJ2-5; 8 bases line up with TRBD1. Germline lookup yields CDR1 SGHRS and CDR2 YFSETQ. The CDR3 is 16 amino acids. After removal of 1 base from V and 0 bases from J, the junction contained 5 bases not matched to a gene. The CDR3 nucleotides read TGCGCCAGCAGCTTGTCGGGACAGGCGTACCAAGAGACCCAGTACTTC. It yields the protein CASSLSGQAYQETQYF.

V usage is TRBV27 and J usage is TRBJ1-3, with unresolved D. Germline V gives CDR1 MNHEY, CDR2 SMNVEV (reference sequence). CDR3 length: 14 amino acids. Trimming removed 8 bases from V and 0 bases from J, with 11 bases in between. CDR3: CASRHSNSGNTIYF. The CDR3 nucleotides are TGTGCCAGCCGACACAGCAACTCTGGAAACACCATATATTTT.

The chain employs TRBV9 and TRBJ1-3; D possibly corresponds to TRBD1 (5 bases). The CDR3 spans 15 residues. V lost 0 bases and J 2 bases, leaving 9 bases between the germline ends. Germline V gives CDR1 SGDLS, CDR2 YYNGEE. The CDR3 region is CASSVGRGTGNTIYF. CDR3 nucleotides: TGTGCCAGCAGCGTAGGACGGGGGACTGGAAACACCATATATTTT.

The chain uses TRBV12-3 or TRBV12-4 and TRBJ2-2, with D uncertain. The CDR3 consists of 13 residues. The ends were cut back, 3 bases at V and 3 bases at J, with 5 bases in the middle. The CDR3 is CASSFHDTGELFF. The CDR3 DNA sequence: TGTGCCAGCAGTTTCCATGACACCGGGGAGCTGTTTTTT.

This clone has just a few counts. The chain carries TRBV6-6 and TRBJ2-7; TRBD2 agrees at 7 bases. The CDR3 covers 13 residues. The germline V gene has CDR1 MNHNY and CDR2 SVGAGI (reference sequence). V dropped 7 bases and J dropped 1; count of bases not matched to a gene: 4. The CDR3 reads CASKRDSSYEQYF. The CDR3 DNA follows: TGTGCCAGCAAGCGGGACTCTTCCTACGAGCAGTACTTC.

The chain links TRBV19 to TRBJ2-3; maybe TRBD2 (6 bases). CDR1 is LNHDA, CDR2 SQIVND, per germline (reference sequence). Trimming cost V 2 bases and J 0 bases, with 12 bases left between them. The CDR3 consists of 16 residues. Here the CDR3 reads CASSIRDLSSTDTQYF. In DNA, the CDR3 is TGTGCCAGTAGTATAAGGGACTTATCTAGCACAGATACGCAGTATTTT.

The chain carries TRBV4-1 and TRBJ1-4, with 7 bases identical to TRBD1. Germline V gives CDR1 MGHRA, CDR2 YSYEKL. The trim removed 4 bases at V and 6 bases at J, leaving 14 bases unmatched. This CDR3 comprises 17 residues. CDR3 amino acids: CASSRTPDRAQYEKLFF. The CDR3 nucleotides read TGCGCCAGCAGCCGGACCCCCGACAGGGCTCAATATGAAAAACTGTTTTTT.

The chain's CDR3 is CASSEETGDYEQYF. CDR3 coding DNA: TGCGCCAGCAGTGAAGAGACAGGGGACTACGAGCAGTACTTC. The J gene is TRBJ2-7, the V gene TRBV10-2, with 8 bases identical to TRBD1. Germline trimming cut 3 bases from V and 3 bases from J; bases unmatched to any gene: 4. Germline V gene sequence: CDR1 WSHSY, CDR2 SAAADI. The CDR3 length is 14 residues.

The rearrangement links TRBV28 to TRBJ1-4, with D perhaps matching TRBD1 (6 bases). The germline CDR1 and CDR2 sequences are MDHEN and SYDVKM. The CDR3 runs to 13 residues. Trimming left V 9 bases short and J 4 bases short, with 12 bases between. The CDR3 loop is CASNGQNNEKLFF. Written as DNA, the CDR3 is TGTGCCAGTAATGGACAGAATAATGAAAAACTGTTTTTT.

The chain recombines TRBV7-2 with TRBJ2-7; D gene ambiguous. The ends were cut back, 5 bases at V and 0 bases at J, with 14 bases in the middle. The CDR3 has 15 amino acids. The germline CDR1 and CDR2 sequences are SGHTA and FQGNSA. CDR3 bases: TGTGCCAGCAGCCTGCAAACGGTGCCCTCCTACGAGCAGTACTTC. Translation gives CASSLQTVPSYEQYF.

The table lists this clone with a count of one. The chain couples TRBV7-2 to TRBJ1-5; a possible D gene is TRBD1 (6 bases). This CDR3 has 16 residues. V lost 5 bases to trimming and J lost 7 bases, with 21 bases between them. Per germline, CDR1 SGHTA and CDR2 FQGNSA. For the CDR3, the DNA is TGTGCCAGCAGCCCTTTCTCACAGGGCCTGGTGCAGCCCCAGCATTTT. This encodes CASSPFSQGLVQPQHF.